Listed here are 2 T cell receptor beta chains from one sample, sequenced in a study of response to subunit inactivated influenza vaccine. TCRdb used MiXCR to reprocess the RT-PCR reads, holding one entry per CDR3 protein. The sample has some 550,000 distinct CDR3 sequences; roughly 25% are singletons. The same data also went into a second study, on T cells expressing NK-cell markers. Per that paper: 5'RACE template switching built TCR beta cDNA with unique molecular identifiers.

Sequenced material: CD4+ T cells sorted from PBMCs, taken about 11 days after vaccination. The receptors come from a man in his fifties who received an inactivated influenza vaccine.

This chain connects TRBV5-1 to TRBJ2-6, with 7 nucleotides matching TRBD1. V shed 1 base and J 0 bases; nucleotides not matched to a gene: 10. This CDR3 has 19 residues. Looked up from germline, CDR1 is SGHRS and CDR2 is YFSETQ. This CDR3 reads CASSLLLGQTGSGANVLTF. In nucleotides, the CDR3 is TGCGCCAGCAGCTTGTTGCTGGGACAGACCGGCTCTGGGGCCAACGTCCTGACTTTC.

The chain uses TRBV10-3 and TRBJ2-3; 12 positions match TRBD2. The CDR3 is 17 amino acids. Germline V CDR1 and CDR2: ENHRY, SYGVKD. The ends lost 6 bases at V and 8 bases at J; junction bases unmatched: 15. The DNA of the CDR3 is TGTGCCATCAGGGGCCGGACTAGCGGGGAATCGTCGGGTACGCAGTATTTT. Residues: CAIRGRTSGESSGTQYF.